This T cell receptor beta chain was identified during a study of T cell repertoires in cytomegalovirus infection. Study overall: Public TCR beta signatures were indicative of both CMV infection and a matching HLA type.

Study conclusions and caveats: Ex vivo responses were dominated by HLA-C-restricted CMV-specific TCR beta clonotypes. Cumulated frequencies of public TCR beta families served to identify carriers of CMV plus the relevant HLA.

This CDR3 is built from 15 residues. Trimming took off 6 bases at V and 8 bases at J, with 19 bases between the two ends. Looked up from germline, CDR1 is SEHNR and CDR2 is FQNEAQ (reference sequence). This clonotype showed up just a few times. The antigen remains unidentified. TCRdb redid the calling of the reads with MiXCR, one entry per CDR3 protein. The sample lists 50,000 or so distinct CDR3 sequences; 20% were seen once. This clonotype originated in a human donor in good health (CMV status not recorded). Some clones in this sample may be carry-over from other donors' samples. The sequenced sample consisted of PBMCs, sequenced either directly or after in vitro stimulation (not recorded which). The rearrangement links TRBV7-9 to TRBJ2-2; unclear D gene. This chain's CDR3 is CASRQATSGAGELFF. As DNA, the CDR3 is TGTGCCAGCAGGCAGGCGACCTCCGGAGCGGGGGAGCTGTTTTTT.